What follows are 7 T cell receptor beta chains derived from one specimen sequenced in a study of technical replicates of blood from a few donors. The table came from immunoSEQ multiplex PCR; TCRdb's copy has only in-frame clones and leaves some out. Here the sample spans tens of thousands of clones, 85% to 95% being singletons. Material: T cells isolated from PBMCs. The receptors come from a human donor in good health.

J is TRBJ1-1 and V is TRBV7-9; unclear D gene. The germline gives CDR1 SEHNR, CDR2 FQNEAQ (reference sequence). The CDR3 consists of 15 residues. Trimming stripped 5 bases from V and 0 bases from J, with 13 bases between. This CDR3 reads CASSAGLGMNTEAFF. The DNA for the CDR3 is TGTGCCAGCAGCGCAGGACTGGGAATGAACACTGAAGCTTTCTTT.

The CDR3 DNA follows: TGTGCCAGCAGTTTTATCGGGACAGAAAATGAAAAACTGTTTTTT. Translating gives CASSFIGTENEKLFF. V is TRBV28 and J is TRBJ1-4, with 7 bases lining up with TRBD1. The junction had 6 bases not matched to a gene; V was cut back by 3 bases and J by 5 bases. The CDR3 consists of 15 residues. The germline gives CDR1 MDHEN, CDR2 SYDVKM.

The rearrangement joins TRBV12-5 to TRBJ2-1; TRBD1 matches at 11 bases. CDR1 and CDR2 (germline): LGHNT, FRNRAP. The CDR3 runs to 15 residues. With 6 bases clipped from V and 8 bases from J, the junction kept 9 bases outside the gene matches. CDR3: CASGFGWTGGDEQFF. In DNA, the CDR3 is TGTGCTAGTGGATTTGGGTGGACAGGGGGCGATGAGCAGTTCTTC.

The V and J genes are TRBV7-2 and TRBJ2-7; a possible D gene is TRBD1 (6 bases). The length of the CDR3 is 15 residues. Looked up from germline, CDR1 is SGHTA and CDR2 is FQGNSA. V gave up 5 bases and J gave up 0 bases, with 14 bases separating them. The CDR3 sequence is CASSPQTGSSYEQYF. CDR3 coding DNA: TGTGCCAGCAGCCCGCAGACAGGAAGCTCCTACGAGCAGTACTTC.

The V gene is TRBV2, the J gene TRBJ1-3; 9 bases map to TRBD1. CDR3 length: 17 amino acids. Trimming cost V 5 bases and J 2 bases; bases outside gene matches: 10. The V gene's germline CDR1 is SNHLY and CDR2 FYNNEI. Written as DNA, the CDR3 is TGTGCCAGCAGTCGGGACAGGGTTCTGCTGCCTGGAAACACCATATATTTT. As protein: CASSRDRVLLPGNTIYF.

This rearrangement joins TRBV5-6 to TRBJ1-2; D is undetermined. Trimming shortened V by 0 bases and J by 6 bases, and 24 bases separated the two germline ends. The CDR3 is 18 amino acids. Per the germline V gene, CDR1 is SGHDT and CDR2 is YYEEEE. The CDR3 DNA reads TGTGCCAGCAGCTTGGAGTCTCTGGGCAGCACACACGTTAATGGCTACACCTTC. Its translation: CASSLESLGSTHVNGYTF.

V and J are TRBV30 and TRBJ1-6; possibly TRBD1 for D (5 bases). In germline, CDR1 is GTSNPN, CDR2 SVGIG (reference sequence). The CDR3 covers 14 residues. Trimming left V 0 bases short and J 7 bases short, with 10 bases between. CDR3 protein: CAWSVIQGNSPLHF. The CDR3 DNA reads as TGTGCCTGGAGTGTAATCCAGGGCAATTCACCCCTCCACTTT.